This TCR beta chain was sequenced in a study of blood T cells in healthy people across ages (dated by TCRdb to about 2015). With regard to the full study: Template switching captured roughly one uniquely barcoded TCR beta cDNA molecule per two T cells in model experiments. Age-related changes in TCR beta repertoire diversity were measured in the study by deep sequencing normalized with unique cDNA molecular identifiers. Four age groups were formed from the donors: young (average approximately 17 years), middle-aged (around 40), aged (around 62) and long-lived (more than 75). For two donors (one aged 18 to 29 and one aged 80 or older), the study analyzed two additional independent replicas of 1 million unique cDNA reads from the same blood draw.

V is cut back by 4 bases and J by 3 bases, with 6 bases in the junction unmatched. The CDR3 has 14 amino acids, counting the end cysteine and phenylalanine. Only CDR3 DNA is held: 42 bases, read in frame from base 1. Points the paper makes about the study in general: The CMV infection status of donors was not known, potentially confounding age-related changes in expanded clonotypes. Conclusive comparison of naive and antigen-experienced compartments was prevented by the profiling of bulk unsorted PBMCs. Compared with the aged group, more naive CD4+ T cells, fewer expanded clones and increased TCR diversity were shown by the long-lived group, suggesting age selection. There was a strong correlation between observed TCR beta diversity and the percentage of naive T cells measured by flow cytometry. As age increased, observed TCR beta diversity per million T cells dropped in a roughly linear way, and a significant reduction was already evident by age about 40. Estimates of total diversity based on one million sequenced T cells were considered lower bounds and underestimates.

As concerns this clonotype: The clone's antigen remains unknown. Within one base of it there is no much larger clone, and no base qualities were kept.

Libraries were made using 5' RACE. The data were produced on an Illumina HiSeq 2500. A second PCR of about 7 to 12 cycles was run with a J-beta primer mix and a sample-barcoded 5' primer. Each TCR beta cDNA molecule received a unique molecular identifier from a template-switch 5' adaptor carrying 12 random nucleotides. At least 2.5 million CDR3-containing paired-end reads were obtained from each sample. The Mint cDNA synthesis kit, primed by a TRBC-specific oligonucleotide, was used to synthesize first-strand cDNA from all RNA. Following uracil-DNA glycosylase treatment, all cDNA underwent a first 18-cycle PCR with the universal primers M1SS and BC2_uni_R. The original methods were these. For normalization, 1 million high-quality reads, each with a distinct molecular identifier, were randomly selected from each sample. Instead of being binned into consensus sequences, reads with shared molecular identifiers were discarded. MiTCR, with a Q25 quality threshold and the strictest error-elimination algorithm, was used for CDR3 identification, clonotype clustering and error correction. Lower-bound total TCR beta diversity was estimated with a nonparametric unseen species model using Euler transformation. TCRdb took the public reads, trimmed them with fastp at Q25, ran MiXCR for clone calling and kept in-frame beta chains. Each CDR3 protein appears once, grouped with its most common genes and DNA. TCRdb, not the original authors, processed these V and J calls. Present in this sample are around 990,000 distinct CDR3 sequences, roughly a quarter of which were seen just once. The leading ten clones occupy about 0.72% of the sample.

The donors were around 39 Caucasian individuals from Russia, aged roughly 6 to 90 years, who were systemically healthy. Each donor gave approximately 9.4 milliliters of peripheral blood, drawn into EDTA-treated Vacutainer tubes. Ficoll-Paque density-gradient centrifugation was used to isolate PBMCs, with at least 6.5 million per sample. Trizol reagent was used to extract total RNA from the PBMCs, yielding at least 5.5 micrograms per sample. For every donor, an aliquot of PBMCs went through flow cytometry to measure the percentages of naive CD45RAhigh/CD27high T cells. These data also featured in a second study, about T cells of mothers and their children. Looking at the second paper: Donors were nine systemically healthy Caucasian individuals: three mothers and their six children. cDNA synthesis consumed the entire amount of extracted RNA, loaded at about 1.6 ug RNA in each 15 ul reaction. Sample barcodes and 2-4 random nucleotides were added via the M1S primer in the second PCR. More than 8 million TCR beta CDR3 reads were obtained from each mother, and roughly 3 million reads were obtained from each child. Thymic selection similarly shapes TCR recombination output in related and unrelated pairs, with minor effect from inherited differences. Related mother-child pairs always showed normalized repertoire overlap that was slightly higher than in unrelated mother-child pairs, though the difference was never significant. With a sensitivity of approximately 100 clones per million clonotypes, no persistent microchimeric T cell clones were detected. In the study, deep NGS was used to compare the TCR beta repertoires of mothers and children, and features distinguishing related mother-child pairs from unrelated individuals were sought. Mothers averaged 40 +/- 4 years of age and children averaged around 10 +/- 4 years. After adapters were ligated using NEBNext reagents, the libraries underwent 100+100 nt paired-end sequencing on an Illumina HiSeq 2000. To prevent cross-contamination, the mother and child libraries were prepared one month apart and sequenced in separate runs. For each donor, somewhere between roughly 500,000 and 2,300,000 distinct TCR beta clonotypes were identified. Naive TCR beta clonotypes were estimated from low-frequency clonotypes matched to each donor's FACS-determined naive share, without sorting.

The sequence was collected from a girl aged 2 to 9 in good health. Sequenced: blood. The rearrangement joined TRBV12-3 or TRBV12-4 to TRBJ2-7, and TRBD2 aligns with 7 junction nucleotides. CDR3 loop: CASSYGGSFYEQYF. The sequence in DNA is TGTGCCAGCAGTTACGGCGGGAGTTTCTACGAGCAGTACTTC.